This record looks at one TCR beta chain sequence and its context. This sample is drawn from a study of blood T cell repertoires in COVID-19. V lost 6 bases and J 2 bases, leaving 14 bases between the germline ends. The CDR3 is made up of 15 amino acids. CDR1 SNHLY and CDR2 FYNNEI come from the germline V gene. Clones were sequenced by immunoSEQ multiplex PCR, and TCRdb holds only the in-frame ones, with some missing. The profile shows under 250,000 clones, roughly 86% of them singletons. This chain connects TRBV2 to TRBJ2-1, with D possibly matching TRBD2 (5 bases). The specimen sequenced was peripheral blood. The receptor was isolated from a man over 45 with acute or convalescent COVID-19. CDR3: CASRELESAYNEQFF. The DNA for the CDR3 is TGTGCCAGCAGAGAACTAGAGTCGGCCTACAATGAGCAGTTCTTC.